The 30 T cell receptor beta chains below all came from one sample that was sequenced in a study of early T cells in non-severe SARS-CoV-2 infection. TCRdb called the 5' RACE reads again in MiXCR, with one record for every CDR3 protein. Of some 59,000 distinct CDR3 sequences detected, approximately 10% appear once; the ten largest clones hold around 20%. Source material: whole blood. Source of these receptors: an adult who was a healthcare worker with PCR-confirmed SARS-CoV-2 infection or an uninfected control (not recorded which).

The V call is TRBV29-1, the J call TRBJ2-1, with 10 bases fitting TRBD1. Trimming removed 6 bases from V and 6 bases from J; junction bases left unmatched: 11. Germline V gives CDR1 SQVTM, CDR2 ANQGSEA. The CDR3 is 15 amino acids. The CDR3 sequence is CSVEFRDRGPNEQFF. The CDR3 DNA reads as TGCAGCGTCGAATTCCGGGACAGGGGACCCAATGAGCAGTTCTTC.

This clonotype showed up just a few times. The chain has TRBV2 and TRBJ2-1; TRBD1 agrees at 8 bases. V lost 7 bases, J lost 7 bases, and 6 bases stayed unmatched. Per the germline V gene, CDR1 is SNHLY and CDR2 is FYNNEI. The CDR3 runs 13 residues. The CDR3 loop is CASTERTGNEQFF. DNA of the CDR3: TGTGCCAGCACCGAGCGGACAGGGAATGAGCAGTTCTTC.

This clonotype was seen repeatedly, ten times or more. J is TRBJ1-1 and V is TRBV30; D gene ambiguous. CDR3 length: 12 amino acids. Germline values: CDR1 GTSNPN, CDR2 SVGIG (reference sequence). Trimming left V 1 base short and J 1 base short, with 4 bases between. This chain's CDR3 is CAWSGANTEAFF. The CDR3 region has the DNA TGTGCCTGGAGTGGTGCGAACACTGAAGCTTTCTTT.

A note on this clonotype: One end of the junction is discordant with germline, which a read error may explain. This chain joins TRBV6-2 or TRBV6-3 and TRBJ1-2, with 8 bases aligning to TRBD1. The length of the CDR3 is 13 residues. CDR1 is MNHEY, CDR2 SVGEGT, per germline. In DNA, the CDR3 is TGTGCCAGCAGTTCTGGGACAGGTGATGGCTACGCCTTC. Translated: CASSSGTGDGYAF.

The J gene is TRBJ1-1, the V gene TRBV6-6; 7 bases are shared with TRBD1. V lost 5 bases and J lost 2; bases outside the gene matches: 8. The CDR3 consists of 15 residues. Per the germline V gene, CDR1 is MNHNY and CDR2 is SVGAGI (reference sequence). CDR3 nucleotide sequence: TGTGCCAGCAGTCGCCGAGGACAGGAAAACACTGAAGCTTTCTTT. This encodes CASSRRGQENTEAFF.

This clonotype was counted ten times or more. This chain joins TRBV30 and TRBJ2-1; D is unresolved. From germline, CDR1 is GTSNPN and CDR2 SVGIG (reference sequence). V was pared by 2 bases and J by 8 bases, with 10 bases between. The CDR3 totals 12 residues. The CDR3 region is CAWSLVRHEQFF. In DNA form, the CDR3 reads TGTGCCTGGAGTTTGGTGAGACATGAGCAGTTCTTC.

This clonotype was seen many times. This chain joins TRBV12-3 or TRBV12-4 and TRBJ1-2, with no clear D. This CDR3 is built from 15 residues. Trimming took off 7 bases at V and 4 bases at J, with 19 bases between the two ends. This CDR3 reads CASTMTRTTVYGYTF. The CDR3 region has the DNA TGTGCCAGCACCATGACACGTACGACTGTCTATGGCTACACCTTC.

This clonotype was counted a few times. CDR3 loop: CASSFGRVSGANVLTF. CDR3 nucleotides: TGTGCCAGCAGTTTTGGCAGGGTTTCTGGGGCCAACGTCCTGACTTTC. V and J are TRBV6-5 and TRBJ2-6; TRBD1 might be the D (5 bases). CDR1 and CDR2 (germline): MNHEY, SVGAGI. With 4 bases removed from V and 1 base from J, the gap between germline ends came to 11 bases. The CDR3 has 16 residues.

The CDR3 protein is CASSADISTDTQYF. In nucleotides, the CDR3 is TGTGCCAGCAGCGCCGACATTAGCACAGATACGCAGTATTTT. The J gene is TRBJ2-3, the V gene TRBV7-8, with D unclear. Trimming shortened V by 5 bases and J by 0 bases, and 9 bases separated the two germline ends. Germline V gene lookup returns CDR1 SGHVS and CDR2 FQNEAQ. The CDR3 runs 14 residues. Full variable domain (rest looked up from reference TRBV7-8 and TRBJ2-3): GAGVSQSPRYKVAKRGQDVALRCDPISGHVSLFWYQQALGQGPEFLTYFQNEAQLDKSGLPSDRFFAERPEGSVSTLKIQRTQQEDSAVYLCASSADISTDTQYFGPGTRLTVL.

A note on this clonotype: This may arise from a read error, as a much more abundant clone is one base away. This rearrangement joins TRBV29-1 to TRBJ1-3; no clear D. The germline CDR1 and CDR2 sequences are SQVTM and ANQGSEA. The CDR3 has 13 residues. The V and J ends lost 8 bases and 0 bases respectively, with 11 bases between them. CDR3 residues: CSISVSSGNTIYF. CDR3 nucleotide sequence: TGCAGCATTTCAGTCAGCTCTGGAAACACCATATATTTT. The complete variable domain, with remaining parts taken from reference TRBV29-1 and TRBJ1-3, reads SAVISQKPSRDICQRGTSLTIQCQVDSQVTMMFWYRQQPGQSLTLIATANQGSEATYESGFVIDKFPISRPNLTFSTLTVSNMSPEDSSIYLCSISVSSGNTIYFGEGSWLTVV.

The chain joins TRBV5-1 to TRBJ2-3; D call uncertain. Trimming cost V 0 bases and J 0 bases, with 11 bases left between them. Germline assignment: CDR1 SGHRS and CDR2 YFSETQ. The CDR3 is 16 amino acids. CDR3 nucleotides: TGCGCCAGCAGCTTGGGGCAGTTTCCTAGCACAGATACGCAGTATTTT. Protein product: CASSLGQFPSTDTQYF.

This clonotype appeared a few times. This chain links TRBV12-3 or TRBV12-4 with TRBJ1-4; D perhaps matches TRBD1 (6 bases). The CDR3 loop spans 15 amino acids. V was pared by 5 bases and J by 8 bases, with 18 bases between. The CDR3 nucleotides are TGTGCCAGCAGTCCACAGGGCCGCGGGGGGGAAAAACTGTTTTTT. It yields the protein CASSPQGRGGEKLFF.

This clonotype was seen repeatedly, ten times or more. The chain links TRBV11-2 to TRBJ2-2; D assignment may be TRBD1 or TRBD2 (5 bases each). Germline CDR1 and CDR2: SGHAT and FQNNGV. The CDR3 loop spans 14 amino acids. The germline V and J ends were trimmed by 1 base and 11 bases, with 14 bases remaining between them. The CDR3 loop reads CASSLAGGTSELFF. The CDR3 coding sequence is TGTGCCAGCAGCTTAGCTGGTGGGACCAGCGAGCTGTTTTTT.

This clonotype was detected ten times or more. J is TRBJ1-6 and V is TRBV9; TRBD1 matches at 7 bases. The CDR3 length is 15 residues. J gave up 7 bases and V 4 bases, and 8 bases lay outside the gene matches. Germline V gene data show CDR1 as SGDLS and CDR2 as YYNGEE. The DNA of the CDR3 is TGTGCCAGCAGCTTAGGGGGCAGGGAGAATTCACCCCTCCACTTT. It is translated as CASSLGGRENSPLHF. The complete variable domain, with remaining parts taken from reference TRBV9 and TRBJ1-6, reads DSGVTQTPKHLITATGQRVTLRCSPRSGDLSVYWYQQSLDQGLQFLIQYYNGEERAKGNILERFSAQQFPDLHSELNLSSLELGDSALYFCASSLGGRENSPLHFGNGTRLTVT.

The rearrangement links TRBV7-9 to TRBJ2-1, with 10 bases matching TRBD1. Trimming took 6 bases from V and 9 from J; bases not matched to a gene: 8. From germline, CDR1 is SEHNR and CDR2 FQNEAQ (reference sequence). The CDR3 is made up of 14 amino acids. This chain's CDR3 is CASSFPGQGTEQFF. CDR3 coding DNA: TGTGCCAGCAGTTTCCCGGGACAGGGGACTGAGCAGTTCTTC.

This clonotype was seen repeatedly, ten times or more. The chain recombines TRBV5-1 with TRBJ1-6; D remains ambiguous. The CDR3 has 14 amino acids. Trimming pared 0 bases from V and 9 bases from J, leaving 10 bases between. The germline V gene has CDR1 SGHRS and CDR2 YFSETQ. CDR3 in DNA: TGCGCCAGCAGCTTGGAGCGCGGGTCTTCACCCCTCCACTTT. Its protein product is CASSLERGSSPLHF.

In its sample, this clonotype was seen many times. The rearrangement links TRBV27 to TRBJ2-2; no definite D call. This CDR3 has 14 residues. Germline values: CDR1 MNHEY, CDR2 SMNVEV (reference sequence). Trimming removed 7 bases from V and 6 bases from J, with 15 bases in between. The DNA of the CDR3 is TGTGCCAGCAAGAGGCTCGACTCAGCCGGGGAGCTGTTTTTT. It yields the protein CASKRLDSAGELFF.

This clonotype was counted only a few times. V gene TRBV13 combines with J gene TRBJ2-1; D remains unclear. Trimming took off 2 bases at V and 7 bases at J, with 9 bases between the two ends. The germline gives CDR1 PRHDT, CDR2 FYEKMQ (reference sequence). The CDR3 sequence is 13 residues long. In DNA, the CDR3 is TGTGCCAGCAGCTTATTAGCCGTAAATGAGCAGTTCTTC. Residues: CASSLLAVNEQFF. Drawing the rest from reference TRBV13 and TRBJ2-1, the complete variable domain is AAGVIQSPRHLIKEKRETATLKCYPIPRHDTVYWYQQGPGQDPQFLISFYEKMQSDKGSIPDRFSAQQFSDYHSELNMSSLELGDSALYFCASSLLAVNEQFFGPGTRLTVL.

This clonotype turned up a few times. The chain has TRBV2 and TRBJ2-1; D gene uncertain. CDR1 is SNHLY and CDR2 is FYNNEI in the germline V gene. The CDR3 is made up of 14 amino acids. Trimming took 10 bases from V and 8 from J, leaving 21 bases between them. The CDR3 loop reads CATLPGRGRYEQFF. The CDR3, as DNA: TGTGCCACTTTACCGGGCCGTGGGCGATATGAGCAGTTCTTC.

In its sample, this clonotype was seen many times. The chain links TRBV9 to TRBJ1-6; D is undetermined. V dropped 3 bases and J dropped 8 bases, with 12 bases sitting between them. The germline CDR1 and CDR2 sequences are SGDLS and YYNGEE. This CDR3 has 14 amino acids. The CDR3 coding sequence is TGTGCCAGCAGCGCCGCGGCCCCTCATTCACCCCTCCACTTT. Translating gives CASSAAAPHSPLHF.

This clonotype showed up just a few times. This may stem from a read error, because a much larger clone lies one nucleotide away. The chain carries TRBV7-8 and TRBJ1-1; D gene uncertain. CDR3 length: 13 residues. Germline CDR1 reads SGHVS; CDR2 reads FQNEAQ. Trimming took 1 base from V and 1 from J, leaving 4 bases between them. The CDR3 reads CASSLVGNTEAFF. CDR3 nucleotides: TGTGCCAGCAGCTTAGTAGGGAACACTGAAGCTTTCTTT.

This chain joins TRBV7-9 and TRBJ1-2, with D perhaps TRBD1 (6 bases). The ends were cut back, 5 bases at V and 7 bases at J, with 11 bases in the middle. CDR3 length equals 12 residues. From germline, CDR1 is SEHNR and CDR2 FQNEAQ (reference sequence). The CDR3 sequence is CASSTGQTGYTF. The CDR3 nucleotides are TGTGCCAGCAGCACTGGACAGACTGGCTACACCTTC.

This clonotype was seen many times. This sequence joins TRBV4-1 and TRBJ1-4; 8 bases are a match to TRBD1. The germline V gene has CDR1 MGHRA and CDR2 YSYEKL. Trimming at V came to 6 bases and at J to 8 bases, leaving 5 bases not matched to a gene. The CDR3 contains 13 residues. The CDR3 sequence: CASRPTGVEKLFF. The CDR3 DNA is TGCGCCAGCAGACCGACAGGGGTAGAAAAACTGTTTTTT.

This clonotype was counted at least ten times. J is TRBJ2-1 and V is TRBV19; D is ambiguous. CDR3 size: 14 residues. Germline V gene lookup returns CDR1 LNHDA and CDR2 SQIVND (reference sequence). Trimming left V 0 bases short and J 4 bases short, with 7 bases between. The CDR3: CASSIDPPYNEQFF. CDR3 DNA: TGTGCCAGTAGTATAGACCCGCCGTACAATGAGCAGTTCTTC.

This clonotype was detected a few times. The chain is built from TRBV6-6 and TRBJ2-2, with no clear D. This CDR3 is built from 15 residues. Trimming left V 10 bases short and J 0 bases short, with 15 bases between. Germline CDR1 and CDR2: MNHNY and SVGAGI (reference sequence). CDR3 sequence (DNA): TGTGCCACGGTCCCCGACACCGCGAACACCGGGGAGCTGTTTTTT. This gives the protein CATVPDTANTGELFF.

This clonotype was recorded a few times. The DNA of the CDR3 is TGTGCCAGCAGTTCCAGGGGGCTTAGCAATCAGCCCCAGCATTTT. It codes for CASSSRGLSNQPQHF. The chain recombines TRBV27 with TRBJ1-5; 8 nucleotides agree with TRBD1. Germline V gene data show CDR1 as MNHEY and CDR2 as SMNVEV (reference sequence). This CDR3 has 15 residues. V dropped 4 bases and J dropped 0; count of bases not matched to a gene: 2.

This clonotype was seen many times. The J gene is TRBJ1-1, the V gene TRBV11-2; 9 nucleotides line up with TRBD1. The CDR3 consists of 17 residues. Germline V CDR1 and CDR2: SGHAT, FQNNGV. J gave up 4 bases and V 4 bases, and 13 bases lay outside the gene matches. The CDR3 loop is CASSWIGTGRLGTEAFF. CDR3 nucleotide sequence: TGTGCCAGCAGCTGGATTGGGACAGGGCGGCTGGGCACTGAAGCTTTCTTT. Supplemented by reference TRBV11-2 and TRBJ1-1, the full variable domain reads EAGVAQSPRYKIIEKRQSVAFWCNPISGHATLYWYQQILGQGPKLLIQFQNNGVVDDSQLPKDRFSAERLKGVDSTLKIQPAKLEDSAVYLCASSWIGTGRLGTEAFFGQGTRLTVV.

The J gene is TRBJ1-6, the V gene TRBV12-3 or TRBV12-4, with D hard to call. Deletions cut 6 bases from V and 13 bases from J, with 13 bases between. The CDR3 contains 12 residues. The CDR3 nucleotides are TGTGCCAGCAGACAGTGGAGTGAGCCCCTCCACTTT. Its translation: CASRQWSEPLHF.

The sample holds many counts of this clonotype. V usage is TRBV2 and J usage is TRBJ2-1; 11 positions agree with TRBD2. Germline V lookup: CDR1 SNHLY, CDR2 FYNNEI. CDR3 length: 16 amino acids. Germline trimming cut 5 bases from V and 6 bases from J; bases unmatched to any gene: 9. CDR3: CASSFQLAGGLNEQFF. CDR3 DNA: TGTGCCAGCAGTTTCCAGTTAGCGGGGGGGCTCAATGAGCAGTTCTTC.

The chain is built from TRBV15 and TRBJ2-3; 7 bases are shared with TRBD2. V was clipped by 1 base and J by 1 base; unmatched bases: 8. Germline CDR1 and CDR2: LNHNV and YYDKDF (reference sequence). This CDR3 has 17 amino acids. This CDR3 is CATSRGPPGRGTDTQYF. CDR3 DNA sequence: TGTGCCACCAGCAGAGGCCCGCCGGGGAGGGGCACAGATACGCAGTATTTT.